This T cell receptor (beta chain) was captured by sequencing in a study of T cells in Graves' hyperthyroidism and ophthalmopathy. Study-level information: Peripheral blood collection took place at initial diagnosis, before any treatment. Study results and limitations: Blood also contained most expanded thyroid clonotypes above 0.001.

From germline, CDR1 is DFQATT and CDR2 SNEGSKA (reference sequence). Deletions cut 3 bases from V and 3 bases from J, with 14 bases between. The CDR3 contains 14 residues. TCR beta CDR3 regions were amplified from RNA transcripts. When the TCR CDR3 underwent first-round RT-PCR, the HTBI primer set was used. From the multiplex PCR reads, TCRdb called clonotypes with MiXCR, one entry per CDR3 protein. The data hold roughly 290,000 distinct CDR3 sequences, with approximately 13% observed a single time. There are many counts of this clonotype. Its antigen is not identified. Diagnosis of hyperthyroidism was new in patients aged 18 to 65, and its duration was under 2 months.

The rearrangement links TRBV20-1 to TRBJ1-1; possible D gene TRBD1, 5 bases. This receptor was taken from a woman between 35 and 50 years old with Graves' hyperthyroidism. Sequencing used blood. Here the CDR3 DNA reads TGCAGTGCTAGGGCCCAGATGGGGGACACTGAAGCTTTCTTT. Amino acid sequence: CSARAQMGDTEAFF.